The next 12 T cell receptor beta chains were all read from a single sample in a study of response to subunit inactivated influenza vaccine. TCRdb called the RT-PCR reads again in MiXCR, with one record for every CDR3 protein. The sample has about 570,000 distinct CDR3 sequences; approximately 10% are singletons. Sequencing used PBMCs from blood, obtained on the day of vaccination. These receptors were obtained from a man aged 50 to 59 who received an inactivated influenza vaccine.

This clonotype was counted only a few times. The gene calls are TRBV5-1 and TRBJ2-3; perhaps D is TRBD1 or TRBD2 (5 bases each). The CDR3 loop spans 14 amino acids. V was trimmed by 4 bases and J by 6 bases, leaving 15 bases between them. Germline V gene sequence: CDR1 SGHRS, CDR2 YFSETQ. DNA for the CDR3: TGCGCCAGCAGCCCGCTGGGACCCTCGGATACGCAGTATTTT. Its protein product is CASSPLGPSDTQYF.

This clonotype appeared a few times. CDR3 bases: TGCAGCGTGGGACTAACCGATAGAAAAACCTACGAGCAGTACTTC. This gives the protein CSVGLTDRKTYEQYF. This chain uses TRBV29-1 with TRBJ2-7; TRBD2 matches 7 bases. CDR3 length: 15 residues. Per the germline V gene, CDR1 is SQVTM and CDR2 is ANQGSEA. V was pared by 6 bases and J by 2 bases, with 13 bases of the junction left unmatched.

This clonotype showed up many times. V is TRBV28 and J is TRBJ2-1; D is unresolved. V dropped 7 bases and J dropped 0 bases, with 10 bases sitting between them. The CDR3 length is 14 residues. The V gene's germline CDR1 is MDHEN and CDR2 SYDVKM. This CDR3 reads CASTWESSYNEQFF. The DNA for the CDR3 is TGTGCCAGCACCTGGGAAAGCTCCTACAATGAGCAGTTCTTC.

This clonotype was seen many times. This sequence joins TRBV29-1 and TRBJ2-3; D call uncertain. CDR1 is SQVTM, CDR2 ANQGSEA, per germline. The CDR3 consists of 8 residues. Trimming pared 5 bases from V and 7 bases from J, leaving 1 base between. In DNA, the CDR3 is TGCAGCGTTAATACGCAGTATTTT. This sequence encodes CSVNTQYF.

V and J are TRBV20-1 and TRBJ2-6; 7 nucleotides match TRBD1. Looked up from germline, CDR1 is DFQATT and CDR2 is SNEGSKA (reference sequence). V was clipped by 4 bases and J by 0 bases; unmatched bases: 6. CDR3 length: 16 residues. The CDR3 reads CSANRGYISGANVLTF. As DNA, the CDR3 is TGCAGTGCTAACAGGGGCTACATCTCTGGGGCCAACGTCCTGACTTTC.

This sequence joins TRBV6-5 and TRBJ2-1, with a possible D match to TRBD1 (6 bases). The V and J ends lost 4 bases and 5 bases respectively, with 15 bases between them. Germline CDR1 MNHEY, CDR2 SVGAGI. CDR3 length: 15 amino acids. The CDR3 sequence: CASSSLAPGDNEQFF. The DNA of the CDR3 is TGTGCCAGCAGTTCCCTCGCGCCAGGGGACAATGAGCAGTTCTTC.

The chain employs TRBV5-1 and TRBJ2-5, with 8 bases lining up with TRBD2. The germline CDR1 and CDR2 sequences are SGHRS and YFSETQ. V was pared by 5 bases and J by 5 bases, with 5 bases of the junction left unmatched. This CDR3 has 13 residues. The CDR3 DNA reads TGCGCCAGCAGAGCGGGAGCAGGGGAGACCCAGTACTTC. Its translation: CASRAGAGETQYF.

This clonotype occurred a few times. The CDR3 region is CASSQVGGSGANVLTF. In nucleotides, the CDR3 is TGCGCCAGCAGCCAAGTGGGGGGCTCTGGGGCCAACGTCCTGACTTTC. The rearrangement links TRBV4-1 to TRBJ2-6; TRBD2 might be the D (6 bases). This CDR3 has 16 amino acids. The germline V gene encodes CDR1 MGHRA and CDR2 YSYEKL. The V end was cut by 1 base, the J end by 0 bases, with 7 bases between.

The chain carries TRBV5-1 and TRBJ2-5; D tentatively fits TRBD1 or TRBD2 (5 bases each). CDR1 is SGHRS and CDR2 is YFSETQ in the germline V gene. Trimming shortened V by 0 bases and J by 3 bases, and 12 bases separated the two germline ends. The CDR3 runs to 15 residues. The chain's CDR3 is CASSLGGRGEETQYF. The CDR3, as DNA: TGCGCCAGCAGCTTGGGTGGAAGAGGGGAAGAGACCCAGTACTTC.

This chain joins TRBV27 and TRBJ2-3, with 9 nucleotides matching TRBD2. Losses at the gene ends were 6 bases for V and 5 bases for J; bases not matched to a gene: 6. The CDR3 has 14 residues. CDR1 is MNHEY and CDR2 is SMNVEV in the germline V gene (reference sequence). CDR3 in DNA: TGTGCCAGCAGGCGCGAGCGGGGGGTAGATACGCAGTATTTT. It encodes CASRRERGVDTQYF.

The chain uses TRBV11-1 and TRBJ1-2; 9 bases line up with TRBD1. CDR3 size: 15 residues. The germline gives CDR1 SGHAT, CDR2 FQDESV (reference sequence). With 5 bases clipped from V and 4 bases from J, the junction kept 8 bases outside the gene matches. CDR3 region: CASSHGTGSLYGYTF. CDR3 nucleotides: TGTGCCAGCAGCCACGGGACAGGGAGTCTCTATGGCTACACCTTC. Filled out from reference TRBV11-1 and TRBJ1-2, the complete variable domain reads EAEVAQSPRYKITEKSQAVAFWCDPISGHATLYWYRQILGQGPELLVQFQDESVVDDSQLPKDRFSAERLKGVDSTLKIQPAELGDSAMYLCASSHGTGSLYGYTFGSGTRLTVV.

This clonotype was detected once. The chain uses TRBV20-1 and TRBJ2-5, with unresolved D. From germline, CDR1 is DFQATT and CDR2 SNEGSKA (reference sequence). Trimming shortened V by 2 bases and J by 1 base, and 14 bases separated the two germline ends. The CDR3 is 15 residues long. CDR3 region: CSARNTGRSQETQYF. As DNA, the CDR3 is TGCAGTGCTAGAAACACCGGACGGAGCCAAGAGACCCAGTACTTC.